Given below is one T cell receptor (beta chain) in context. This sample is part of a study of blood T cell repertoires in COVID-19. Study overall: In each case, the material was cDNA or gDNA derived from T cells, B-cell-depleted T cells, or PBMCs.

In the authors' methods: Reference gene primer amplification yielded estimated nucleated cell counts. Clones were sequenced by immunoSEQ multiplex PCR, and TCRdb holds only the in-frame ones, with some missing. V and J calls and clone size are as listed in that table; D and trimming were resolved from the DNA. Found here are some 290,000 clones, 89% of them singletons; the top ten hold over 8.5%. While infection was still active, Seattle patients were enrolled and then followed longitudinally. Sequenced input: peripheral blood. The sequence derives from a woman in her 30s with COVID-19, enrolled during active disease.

The CDR3 reads CGGFTGGLFQPQHF. CDR3 bases: TGTGGGGGATTTACAGGGGGTCTTTTTCAGCCCCAGCATTTT. The chain carries TRBV10-3 and TRBJ1-5; TRBD1 matches 8 bases. CDR1 is ENHRY and CDR2 is SYGVKD in the germline V gene. The CDR3 runs 14 residues.